Shown below are 14 T cell receptor beta chains from a single sample sequenced in a study of early T cells in non-severe SARS-CoV-2 infection. TCRdb reanalysed the 5' RACE reads using MiXCR and keeps one entry per CDR3 protein. Of some 89,000 distinct CDR3 sequences listed, more than 9.5% are singletons. The material was whole blood, obtained at baseline. The receptors originated from an adult who was a healthcare worker with PCR-confirmed SARS-CoV-2 infection or an uninfected control (not recorded which).

Many counts were recorded for this clonotype. This CDR3 is CASSVRTGVYEQYF. The CDR3 DNA reads TGTGCCAGCAGCGTAAGGACAGGGGTCTACGAGCAGTACTTC. The chain joins TRBV14 to TRBJ2-7; 9 bases match TRBD1. The CDR3 is made up of 14 amino acids. Per the germline V gene, CDR1 is SGHDN and CDR2 is FVKESK. V lost 5 bases to trimming and J lost 3 bases; unmatched junction nucleotides: 5.

The chain combines TRBV7-2 with TRBJ2-2; TRBD2 might be the D (5 bases). Between the trimmed V and J ends, which lost 5 bases and 3 bases, there was a span of 19 bases. The CDR3 is made up of 17 amino acids. Germline assignment: CDR1 SGHTA and CDR2 FQGNSA. CDR3 DNA sequence: TGTGCCAGCAGCACCCTAAGGCGGGCGAAAGACACCGGGGAGCTGTTTTTT. It translates to CASSTLRRAKDTGELFF.

This clonotype appeared many times. V is TRBV20-1 and J is TRBJ2-7, with D possibly being TRBD2 (5 bases). The CDR3 is 15 amino acids. Germline-derived CDR1 and CDR2 are DFQATT and SNEGSKA (reference sequence). V shed 3 bases and J shed 4 bases, with 19 bases lying between them. The CDR3 region is CSARANTGIIYEQYF. CDR3 sequence (DNA): TGCAGTGCTAGGGCGAACACGGGAATAATATACGAGCAGTACTTC.

Ten or more counts support this clonotype. The chain recombines TRBV5-1 with TRBJ2-7; perhaps TRBD2 as D (6 bases). This CDR3 has 18 amino acids. The V gene lost 4 bases and the J gene lost 2 bases, with 25 bases spanning the gap. CDR1 and CDR2 (germline): SGHRS, YFSETQ. Here the CDR3 DNA reads TGCGCCAGCAGCCCGGACACGGAGAGGGACTGGATAACCTACGAGCAGTACTTC. This sequence encodes CASSPDTERDWITYEQYF.

This clonotype was seen a handful of times. The chain is built from TRBV20-1 and TRBJ1-4; D remains ambiguous. V was trimmed by 0 bases and J by 4 bases, leaving 12 bases between them. The CDR3 loop spans 15 amino acids. Germline lookup yields CDR1 DFQATT and CDR2 SNEGSKA (reference sequence). The DNA for the CDR3 is TGCAGTGCTAGAGATGGGTCGGATATTAATGAAAAACTGTTTTTT. It specifies CSARDGSDINEKLFF.

This clonotype has a handful of counts. The CDR3 DNA is TGTGCCAGCAGCACACTTAAATTCGCGGGAGGGGACACCGGGGAGCTGTTTTTT. Translation: CASSTLKFAGGDTGELFF. This chain links TRBV7-9 with TRBJ2-2, with 9 bases fitting TRBD2. Germline CDR1 and CDR2: SEHNR and FQNEAQ (reference sequence). The CDR3 consists of 18 residues. The ends lost 5 bases at V and 3 bases at J; junction bases unmatched: 13.

This rearrangement joins TRBV6-5 to TRBJ1-4, with 8 nucleotides matching TRBD1. The CDR3 is 13 residues long. V lost 6 bases, J lost 6 bases, and 3 bases stayed unmatched. Germline CDR1 MNHEY, CDR2 SVGAGI. The CDR3 DNA sequence: TGTGCCAGCAGACGGACAGGGTATGAAAAACTGTTTTTT. Amino acids: CASRRTGYEKLFF.

This clonotype was observed many times. The chain uses TRBV27 and TRBJ1-6; unclear D gene. Germline V gene data show CDR1 as MNHEY and CDR2 as SMNVEV (reference sequence). V was shortened by 0 bases and J by 0 bases, with 9 bases between the two germline ends. The CDR3 loop spans 17 amino acids. CDR3 region: CASSLSAGSSYNSPLHF. CDR3 sequence (DNA): TGTGCCAGCAGTTTATCCGCAGGCAGCTCCTATAATTCACCCCTCCACTTT.

This clonotype occurred a few times. The CDR3 region is CASSRGLEPYEQYF. CDR3 coding DNA: TGTGCCAGCAGCCGGGGACTTGAGCCGTACGAGCAGTACTTC. This chain connects TRBV3-1 to TRBJ2-7, with D perhaps matching TRBD2 (6 bases). The CDR3 length is 14 residues. V was shortened by 4 bases and J by 4 bases, with 14 bases between the two germline ends. Germline-derived CDR1 and CDR2 are LGHDT and YNNKEL (reference sequence).

This clonotype has only a few counts. The rearrangement links TRBV11-2 to TRBJ2-7, with 8 bases lining up with TRBD1. The CDR3 covers 15 residues. The V gene's germline CDR1 is SGHAT and CDR2 FQNNGV. Trimming removed 4 bases from V and 3 bases from J; junction bases left unmatched: 8. CDR3 loop: CASSWLPGQGYEQYF. The CDR3 coding sequence is TGTGCCAGCAGCTGGCTTCCAGGACAGGGCTACGAGCAGTACTTC.

The chain couples TRBV20-1 to TRBJ1-1, with unresolved D. This CDR3 has 12 amino acids. With 3 bases removed from V and 3 bases from J, the gap between germline ends came to 8 bases. Looked up from germline, CDR1 is DFQATT and CDR2 is SNEGSKA (reference sequence). The CDR3 sequence: CSARALDTEAFF. The CDR3 region has the DNA TGCAGTGCTAGGGCCCTGGACACTGAAGCTTTCTTT.

This clonotype has ten or more counts. The chain employs TRBV20-1 and TRBJ1-1, with D hard to call. V lost 3 bases and J 6 bases, leaving 14 bases between the germline ends. CDR3 length: 13 amino acids. Germline values: CDR1 DFQATT, CDR2 SNEGSKA (reference sequence). Written as DNA, the CDR3 is TGCAGTGCTAGGGATATCCAGGACCCTGAAGCTTTCTTT. It translates to CSARDIQDPEAFF.

This clonotype came up many times. This chain connects TRBV24-1 to TRBJ2-3; 7 bases are a match to TRBD1. V was pared by 4 bases and J by 2 bases, with 5 bases of the junction left unmatched. The CDR3 is made up of 15 amino acids. Germline CDR1 is KGHDR and CDR2 is SFDVKD. CDR3 in DNA: TGTGCCACCAGTGACCGACAGGGATCCACAGATACGCAGTATTTT. This encodes CATSDRQGSTDTQYF.

This rearrangement joins TRBV29-1 to TRBJ1-4, with TRBD1 identical over 7 bases. J gave up 4 bases and V 4 bases, and 3 bases lay outside the gene matches. The CDR3 is 13 residues long. Germline-derived CDR1 and CDR2 are SQVTM and ANQGSEA. CDR3 loop: CSVGGGGNEKLFF. The DNA of the CDR3 is TGCAGCGTTGGAGGGGGCGGTAATGAAAAACTGTTTTTT.